The clone carrying this T cell receptor (beta chain) was detected a few times. Its specificity is not known. The CDR3 runs 14 residues. J was trimmed by 5 bases and V by 5 bases; bases with no gene match: 7. A sample-barcoded 5' primer and a J-beta primer mix were used in a second PCR of roughly 7 to 12 cycles. MiXCR, applied by TCRdb to the 5' RACE reads, yields one record per CDR3 protein. The sample holds approximately 780,000 distinct CDR3 sequences, roughly 24% seen once. This entry belongs to a study of blood T cells in healthy people across ages. Peripheral blood samples of 7.5 to 10 milliliters were drawn from each donor. Study observations and caveats: Naive T cell percentage showed a strong correlation with the diversity of TCR beta.

The same data also contributed to another study, on T cells of mothers and their children. That report adds: Donors comprised a few healthy Caucasian mothers plus their six children. Related mother and child pairs showed slightly greater overlap (not significant) than unrelated pairs did.

V and J are TRBV12-3 or TRBV12-4 and TRBJ1-2, with TRBD1 identical over 8 bases. What was sequenced was blood. This clonotype originated in a boy aged 10-17 years in good health. The CDR3 reads CASSGPGQAYGYTF. CDR3 in DNA: TGTGCCAGCAGTGGACCGGGACAGGCGTATGGCTACACCTTC.